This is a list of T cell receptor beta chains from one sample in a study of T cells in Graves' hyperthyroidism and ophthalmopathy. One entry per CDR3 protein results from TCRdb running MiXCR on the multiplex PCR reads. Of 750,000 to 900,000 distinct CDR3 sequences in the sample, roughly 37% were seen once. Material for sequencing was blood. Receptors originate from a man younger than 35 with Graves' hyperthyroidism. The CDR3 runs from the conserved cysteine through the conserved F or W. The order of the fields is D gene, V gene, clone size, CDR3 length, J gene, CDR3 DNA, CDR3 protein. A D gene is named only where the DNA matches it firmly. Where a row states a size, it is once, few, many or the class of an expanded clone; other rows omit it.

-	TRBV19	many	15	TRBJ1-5	TGTGCCAGTAGTTTATACCGGGACGGGAATCAGCCCCAGCATTTT	CASSLYRDGNQPQHF
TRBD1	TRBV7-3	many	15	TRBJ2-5	TGTGCCAGCCGTGGACAGGCCACGTACCAAGAGACCCAGTACTTC	CASRGQATYQETQYF
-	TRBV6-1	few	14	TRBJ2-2	TGTGCCAGCACCTACGGGGCGAACACCGGGGAGCTGTTTTTT	CASTYGANTGELFF
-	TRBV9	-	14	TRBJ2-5	TGTGCCAGCAGCCGAAGCCTTAGCCAAGAGACCCAGTACTTC	CASSRSLSQETQYF
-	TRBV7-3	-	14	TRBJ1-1	TGTGCCAGCAGCCCAAGGCCGGGGAACACTGAAGCTTTCTTT	CASSPRPGNTEAFF
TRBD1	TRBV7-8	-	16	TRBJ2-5	TGTGCCAGCAGCCTGACGGGACAGGGGGCTCCAGAGACCCAGTACTTC	CASSLTGQGAPETQYF
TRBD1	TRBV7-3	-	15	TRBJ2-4	TGTGCCAGCAGCGGGGACAGGGCGGTACGGGACATTCAGTACTTC	CASSGDRAVRDIQYF
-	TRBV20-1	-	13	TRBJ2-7	TGCAGTTCGCTCGGGGGCGAGTCCTACGAGCAGTACTTC	CSSLGGESYEQYF
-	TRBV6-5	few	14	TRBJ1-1	TGTGCCAGCACCCACCGGGGCCCTGACAAGGGAGCTTTCTTT	CASTHRGPDKGAFF
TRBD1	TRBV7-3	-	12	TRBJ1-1	TGTGCCAGCAGCCGGACAGGGCAGCAAGCTTTCTTT	CASSRTGQQAFF
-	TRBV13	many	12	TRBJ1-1	TGTGCCAGCAGCCAGGACGGGGCTGAAGCTTTCTTT	CASSQDGAEAFF
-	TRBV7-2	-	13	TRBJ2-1	TGTGCCAGCAGCTTTAACTCCTACAATGAGCAGTTCTTC	CASSFNSYNEQFF
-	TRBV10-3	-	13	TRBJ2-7	TGTGCCATCAGTGATAGGTCTCAGGACGAGCAGTACTTC	CAISDRSQDEQYF